Sequencing of this T cell receptor beta chain was carried out in a study of blood T cell repertoires in COVID-19. Study in general: Acute and convalescent COVID-19 specimens originated in the United States, Italy and Spain. PBMCs, B-cell-depleted T cells, or T cells were the source of the cDNA or gDNA that made up the material.

How the authors handled the data: Counts of nucleated cells, estimated from reference gene primer amplification, were obtained. Profiled with immunoSEQ multiplex PCR; TCRdb holds only in-frame clones, not every one. V and J calls and clone size follow that table, whereas D and trimming were derived from the DNA. The repertoire holds approximately 88,000 clones, with approximately 87% as singletons. This CDR3 comprises 12 residues. Germline CDR1 and CDR2: SGHNT and YENEEA. With 3 bases removed from V and 2 bases from J, the gap between germline ends came to 4 bases. The sequence was collected from a woman aged 70 to 79 with acute or convalescent COVID-19. The V call is TRBV11-3, the J call TRBJ1-1; D ambiguous. The sequenced sample consisted of peripheral blood. As DNA, the CDR3 is TGTGCCAGCAGCTTTCAAAACACTGAAGCTTTCTTT. Encoded protein: CASSFQNTEAFF.